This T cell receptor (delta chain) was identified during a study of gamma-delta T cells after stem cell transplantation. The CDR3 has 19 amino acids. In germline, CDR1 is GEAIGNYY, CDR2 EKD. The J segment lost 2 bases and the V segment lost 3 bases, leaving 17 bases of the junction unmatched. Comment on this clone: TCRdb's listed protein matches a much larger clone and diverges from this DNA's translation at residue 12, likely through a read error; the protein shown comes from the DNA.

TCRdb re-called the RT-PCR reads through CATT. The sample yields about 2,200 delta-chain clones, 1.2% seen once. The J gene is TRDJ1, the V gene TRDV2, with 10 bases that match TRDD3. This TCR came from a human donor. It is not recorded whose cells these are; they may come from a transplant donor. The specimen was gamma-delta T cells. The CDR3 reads CACDDLSEGWGINTDKLIF. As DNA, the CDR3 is TGTGCCTGTGACGATCTCTCGGAGGGCTGGGGGATAAATACCGATAAACTCATCTTT.